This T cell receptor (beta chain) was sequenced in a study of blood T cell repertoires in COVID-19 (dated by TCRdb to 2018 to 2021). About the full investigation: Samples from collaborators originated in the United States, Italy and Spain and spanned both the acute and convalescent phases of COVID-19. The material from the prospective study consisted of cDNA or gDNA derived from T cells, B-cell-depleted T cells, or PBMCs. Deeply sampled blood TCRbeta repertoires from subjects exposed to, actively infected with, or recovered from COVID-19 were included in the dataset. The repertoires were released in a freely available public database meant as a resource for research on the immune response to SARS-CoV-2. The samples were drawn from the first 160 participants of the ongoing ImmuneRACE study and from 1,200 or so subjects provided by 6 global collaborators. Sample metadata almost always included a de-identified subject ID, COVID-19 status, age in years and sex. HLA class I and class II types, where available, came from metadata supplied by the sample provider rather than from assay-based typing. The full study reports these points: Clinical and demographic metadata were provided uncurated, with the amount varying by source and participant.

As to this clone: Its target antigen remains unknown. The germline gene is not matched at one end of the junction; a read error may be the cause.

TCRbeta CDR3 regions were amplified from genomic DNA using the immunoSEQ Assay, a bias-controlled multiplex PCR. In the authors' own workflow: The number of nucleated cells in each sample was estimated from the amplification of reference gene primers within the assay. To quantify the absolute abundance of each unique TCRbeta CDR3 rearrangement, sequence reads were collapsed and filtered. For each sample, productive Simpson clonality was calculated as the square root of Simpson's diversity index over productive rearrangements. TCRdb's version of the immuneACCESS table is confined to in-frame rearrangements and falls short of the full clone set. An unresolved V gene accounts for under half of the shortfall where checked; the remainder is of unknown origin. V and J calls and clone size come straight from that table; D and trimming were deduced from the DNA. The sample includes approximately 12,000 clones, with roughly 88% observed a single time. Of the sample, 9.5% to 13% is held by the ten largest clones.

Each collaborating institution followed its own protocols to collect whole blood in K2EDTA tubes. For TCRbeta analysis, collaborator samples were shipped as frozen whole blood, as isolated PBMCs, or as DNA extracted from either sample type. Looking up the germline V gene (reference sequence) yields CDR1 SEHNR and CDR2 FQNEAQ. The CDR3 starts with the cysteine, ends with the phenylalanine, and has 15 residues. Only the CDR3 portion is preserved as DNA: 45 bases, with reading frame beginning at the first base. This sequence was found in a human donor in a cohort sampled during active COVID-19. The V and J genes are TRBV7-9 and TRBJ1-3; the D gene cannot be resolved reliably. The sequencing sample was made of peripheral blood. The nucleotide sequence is TGTGCCAGCAGCTTAGGGGCCGTCTCTGGAAACATCATATATTTT. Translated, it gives CASSLGAVSGNIIYF.